This section outlines one T cell receptor beta chain sequence together with its context. This specimen belongs to a study of cytomegalovirus exposure and HLA in healthy donors. The germline V gene has CDR1 KGHSH and CDR2 LQKENI. This CDR3 comprises 17 residues. V was trimmed by 2 bases and J by 2 bases, leaving 18 bases between them. PCR used 60 Vbeta primers and 13 Jbeta primers. TCRdb's copy holds only in-frame clones and misses some; the assay was immunoSEQ multiplex PCR. The sample records about 170,000 clones, approximately 88% being singletons. Sequencing was done on a sample of PBMCs. The chain employs TRBV18 and TRBJ1-2, with D possibly matching TRBD1 (5 bases). This sequence was found in a boy younger than 10 in good health and CMV-seronegative. The CDR3 reads CASSPTPGRGLNYGYTF. The CDR3 nucleotides are TGTGCCAGCTCACCAACCCCAGGGAGGGGCCTCAACTATGGCTACACCTTC.